The present T cell receptor beta chain was sequenced within a study of beta chain features in type 1 diabetes. In the study overall: Regarding age, gender and cell yields, patients proved similar to healthy donors. Study outcomes and limitations: Moderate yet significant TCRB CDR3 shortening was seen in Type 1 diabetes patients in all four CD4+ subsets.

With regard to this clone: Its specificity is unknown.

The sequenced template was cDNA made from the entire isolated RNA. About 3.4 million reads per sample on average were obtained from naive, central memory and regulatory T cell samples. Libraries were prepared by immunoSEQ multiplex PCR; TCRdb keeps only in-frame clonotypes and omits some of them. The table has hundreds of thousands of clones, about 17% seen once; the top ten hold around 0.02%. The ends lost 3 bases at V and 3 bases at J; junction bases unmatched: 18. CDR3 length: 19 residues. Germline V gene data show CDR1 as SGHVS and CDR2 as FQNEAQ. The rearrangement links TRBV7-8 to TRBJ2-7; 9 bases align to TRBD1. Sequenced material: naive CD4+ T cells from blood. The origin of this receptor is a woman under 30 in good health. The CDR3 DNA follows: TGTGCCAGCAGCTTTTCTGCCGGGACAGGGTCGGTAGAGGGCTACGAGCAGTACTTC. It specifies CASSFSAGTGSVEGYEQYF.